The 5 T cell receptor beta chains reported below all come from one sample, sequenced in a study of beta chain features in type 1 diabetes. Expressed TCRB transcripts were sequenced, since all the RNA that had been isolated was reverse transcribed. Profiling relied on immunoSEQ multiplex PCR, and the TCRdb table lists in-frame clones only, not all of them. This table holds 330,000 or so clones, less than 15% found once. Sequenced material: central memory CD4+ T cells from blood. The receptor source for this set is a man aged 25-45 years in good health.

The chain combines TRBV15 with TRBJ2-7; no clear D. V lost 1 base and J 0 bases, leaving 10 bases between the germline ends. This CDR3 comprises 15 residues. Germline V gives CDR1 LNHNV, CDR2 YYDKDF (reference sequence). This chain's CDR3 is CATSRGGGDSYEQYF. In DNA, the CDR3 is TGTGCCACCAGCAGAGGGGGTGGGGACTCCTACGAGCAGTACTTC.

The CDR3 bases are TGTGCCAGCACCCTAGCGGGGTACAAGGAGACCCAGTACTTC. This translates into CASTLAGYKETQYF. This rearrangement joins TRBV5-5 to TRBJ2-5, with 9 bases lining up with TRBD2. The CDR3 contains 14 residues. Looked up from germline, CDR1 is SGHKS and CDR2 is YYEKEE (reference sequence). Unmatched junction bases numbered 8, after V lost 6 bases and J lost 5 bases.

This chain joins TRBV11-1 and TRBJ2-5; D not certain. V was shortened by 4 bases and J by 3 bases, with 9 bases between the two germline ends. There are 13 residues in the CDR3. Germline V CDR1 and CDR2: SGHAT, FQDESV (reference sequence). DNA of the CDR3: TGTGCCAGCAGCTCCCCCCTTGAAGAGACCCAGTACTTC. It yields the protein CASSSPLEETQYF. The entire variable domain, with the rest obtained from reference TRBV11-1 and TRBJ2-5, is as follows: EAEVAQSPRYKITEKSQAVAFWCDPISGHATLYWYRQILGQGPELLVQFQDESVVDDSQLPKDRFSAERLKGVDSTLKIQPAELGDSAMYLCASSSPLEETQYFGPGTRLLVL.

This clone appeared a few times. The chain combines TRBV4-2 with TRBJ1-2; perhaps TRBD1 as D (5 bases). V was clipped by 0 bases and J by 7 bases, with 12 bases between them. CDR1 LGHNA and CDR2 YNFKEQ come from the germline V gene. The CDR3 covers 14 residues. The DNA for the CDR3 is TGTGCCAGCAGCCAAGATAGAGGGGTAGGTGGCTACACCTTC. It encodes CASSQDRGVGGYTF.

This clone has a handful of counts. The chain combines TRBV2 with TRBJ1-2; 8 nucleotides match TRBD1. Germline-derived CDR1 and CDR2 are SNHLY and FYNNEI. There are 16 residues in the CDR3. Trimming took 6 bases from V and 7 from J; bases not matched to a gene: 16. The CDR3 bases are TGTGCCAGCAGAGCCTATGGGACAGGAATAACTAGTGGCTACACCTTC. Translation: CASRAYGTGITSGYTF.